What follows is one T cell receptor beta chain and its context. The data were obtained in a study of early T cells in non-severe SARS-CoV-2 infection. The overall study: Sequencing targeted bulk RNA from unsorted whole blood, leaving chains unpaired.

As part of library construction, unique molecular identifiers were attached to individual cDNA molecules. TCRdb passed the 5' RACE reads through MiXCR, listing each CDR3 protein once. The sample lists about 26,000 distinct CDR3 sequences, around 5.5% occurring once. Looked up from germline, CDR1 is SGHVS and CDR2 is FNYEAQ. V was clipped by 2 bases and J by 1 base; unmatched bases: 3. This CDR3 comprises 17 residues. Sequenced sample: whole blood. The receptor was derived from an adult who was a healthcare worker with PCR-confirmed SARS-CoV-2 infection or an uninfected control (not recorded which). The V gene is TRBV7-6, the J gene TRBJ2-2; 11 bases align to TRBD2. The CDR3 loop is CASSLRLAGRNTGELFF. CDR3 DNA: TGTGCCAGCAGCTTAAGACTAGCGGGGCGGAACACCGGGGAGCTGTTTTTT.